The 14 T cell receptor beta chains below all came from one sample that was sequenced in a study of blood T cell repertoires in COVID-19. The table came from immunoSEQ multiplex PCR; TCRdb's copy has only in-frame clones and leaves some out. The data show around 300,000 clones, with 80% to 90% seen just once and around 2% held by the top ten. The sequencing input was PBMCs or T cells enriched from blood (not recorded which). These receptors all stem from a woman aged 18-29 years who had recovered from COVID-19.

This clone came up once. The chain joins TRBV19 to TRBJ2-7, with 9 bases matching TRBD2. Germline values: CDR1 LNHDA, CDR2 SQIVND (reference sequence). V lost 9 bases, J lost 6 bases, and 12 bases stayed unmatched. This CDR3 spans 14 amino acids. CDR3 sequence (DNA): TGTGCCAGCCAAGCCGGGACTAGCCCCGCCGAGCAGTACTTC. Its protein is CASQAGTSPAEQYF.

This rearrangement joins TRBV21-1 to TRBJ2-1; the table's D call TRBD2 went unverified against the DNA. TRBV21-1 is tagged as a pseudogene. This CDR3 has 20 amino acids. CDR3 protein: CASSKALYLAGGQGYNEQFF. CDR3 sequence (DNA): TGTGCCAGCAGCAAAGCGCTTTACCTAGCGGGGGGGCAGGGCTACAATGAGCAGTTCTTC.

This chain joins TRBV6-6 and TRBJ2-1; 11 bases line up with TRBD1. The CDR3 has 15 amino acids. J was trimmed by 8 bases and V by 5 bases; bases with no gene match: 8. The germline V gene encodes CDR1 MNHNY and CDR2 SVGAGI (reference sequence). The CDR3 is CASSPRDRGKDEQFF. The CDR3 region has the DNA TGTGCCAGCAGTCCCCGGGACAGGGGGAAGGATGAGCAGTTCTTC.

The rearrangement links TRBV11-1 to TRBJ1-2; tentatively, D is TRBD1 (6 bases). V shed 5 bases and J shed 5 bases, with 15 bases lying between them. The CDR3 runs to 14 residues. Germline V gene lookup returns CDR1 SGHAT and CDR2 FQDESV (reference sequence). CDR3 bases: TGTGCCAGCAGCACAGACAGGAGTAGGTATGGCTACACCTTC. Its protein is CASSTDRSRYGYTF.

J is TRBJ2-2 and V is TRBV3-1 (or the pseudogene TRBV3-2), with TRBD2 matching over 7 bases. V shed 1 base, J shed 3 bases, and the junction held 5 bases outside the gene matches. CDR1 is LGHDT and CDR2 is YNNKEL in the germline V gene (reference sequence). CDR3 length: 16 residues. CDR3 sequence: CASSQGHGGYTGELFF. DNA for the CDR3: TGTGCCAGCAGCCAAGGTCACGGGGGGTACACCGGGGAGCTGTTTTTT.

This chain connects TRBV20-1 to TRBJ2-7; no clear D. V was pared by 2 bases and J by 2 bases, with 4 bases between. The CDR3 spans 11 residues. Germline CDR1 is DFQATT and CDR2 is SNEGSKA (reference sequence). The CDR3 coding sequence is TGCAGTGCTAGACGAGCCTACGAGCAGTACTTC. This translates into CSARRAYEQYF.

This clone was counted once. The V and J genes are TRBV5-1 and TRBJ2-3; 14 bases map to TRBD2. Germline loops: CDR1 SGHRS, CDR2 YFSETQ. Trimming at V came to 0 bases and at J to 4 bases, leaving 4 bases not matched to a gene. This CDR3 region has 17 residues. The CDR3 region has the DNA TGCGCCAGCAGCTTGGGACTAGCGGGGGGGCCGTCAGATACGCAGTATTTT. It translates to CASSLGLAGGPSDTQYF. Combining the CDR3 with reference TRBV5-1 and TRBJ2-3 gives the whole variable domain KAGVTQTPRYLIKTRGQQVTLSCSPISGHRSVSWYQQTPGQGLQFLFEYFSETQRNKGNFPGRFSGRQFSNSRSEMNVSTLELGDSALYLCASSLGLAGGPSDTQYFGPGTRLTVL.

This rearrangement joins TRBV5-6 to TRBJ2-7; D is unclear. The CDR3 runs 13 residues. V shed 4 bases and J shed 2 bases, with 10 bases lying between them. Germline V lookup: CDR1 SGHDT, CDR2 YYEEEE. The DNA for the CDR3 is TGTGCCAGCAGCCACTCCCCCCCCTACGAGCAGTACTTC. Encoded protein: CASSHSPPYEQYF.

This clone occurred once. The V gene is TRBV2, the J gene TRBJ2-3; D ambiguous. CDR1 and CDR2 from the germline V gene are SNHLY and FYNNEI. This CDR3 has 12 residues. The V end lost 6 bases, the J end lost 2 bases, and 6 bases lay between the germline ends. The CDR3 DNA follows: TGTGCCAGCAGAGACTTCACAGATACGCAGTATTTT. Amino acids: CASRDFTDTQYF. Full variable domain (missing parts from reference TRBV2 and TRBJ2-3): EPEVTQTPSHQVTQMGQEVILRCVPISNHLYFYWYRQILGQKVEFLVSFYNNEISEKSEIFDDQFSVERPDGSNFTLKIRSTKLEDSAMYFCASRDFTDTQYFGPGTRLTVL.

The chain has TRBV2 and TRBJ2-2; 8 positions agree with TRBD2. The CDR3 has 17 residues. The V and J ends lost 5 bases and 0 bases, in that order; junction bases with no gene match: 8. Germline V lookup: CDR1 SNHLY, CDR2 FYNNEI. CDR3 sequence: CASSWERGNPNTGELFF. The CDR3 DNA is TGTGCCAGCAGTTGGGAGCGGGGGAACCCGAACACCGGGGAGCTGTTTTTT.

V usage is TRBV28 and J usage is TRBJ1-2; 9 positions match TRBD1. The J segment lost 4 bases and the V segment lost 2 bases, leaving 5 bases of the junction unmatched. Germline V gives CDR1 MDHEN, CDR2 SYDVKM. The length of the CDR3 is 15 residues. The CDR3 region is CASSLGDRVPYGYTF. CDR3 coding DNA: TGTGCCAGCAGTTTAGGGGACAGGGTTCCCTATGGCTACACCTTC.

The chain recombines TRBV29-1 with TRBJ1-1; D perhaps matches TRBD1 (5 bases). Trimming took off 6 bases at V and 6 bases at J, with 17 bases between the two ends. The CDR3 has 13 amino acids. Germline CDR1 is SQVTM and CDR2 is ANQGSEA. The CDR3 DNA reads TGCAGCGTGGGGGGATGGGGTGAACCTGAAGCTTTCTTT. This gives the protein CSVGGWGEPEAFF. Looking up the rest from reference TRBV29-1 and TRBJ1-1 gives the full variable domain: SAVISQKPSRDICQRGTSLTIQCQVDSQVTMMFWYRQQPGQSLTLIATANQGSEATYESGFVIDKFPISRPNLTFSTLTVSNMSPEDSSIYLCSVGGWGEPEAFFGQGTRLTVV.

The chain combines TRBV3-1 (or the pseudogene TRBV3-2) with TRBJ1-2; tentative D call: TRBD1 (5 bases). V dropped 4 bases and J dropped 5 bases, with 8 bases sitting between them. The CDR3 is 12 residues long. Germline values: CDR1 LGHDT, CDR2 YNNKEL (reference sequence). CDR3 sequence reads: CASSPQGYGYTF. The CDR3 bases are TGTGCCAGCAGCCCCCAGGGTTATGGCTACACCTTC.

The chain uses TRBV4-1 and TRBJ2-5, with 7 bases lining up with TRBD2. V was clipped by 0 bases and J by 4 bases; unmatched bases: 11. CDR1 is MGHRA, CDR2 YSYEKL, per germline. This CDR3 has 17 amino acids. This CDR3 reads CASSQDSRLAGGETQYF. For the CDR3, the DNA is TGCGCCAGCAGCCAAGATTCCCGACTAGCCGGGGGAGAGACCCAGTACTTC.